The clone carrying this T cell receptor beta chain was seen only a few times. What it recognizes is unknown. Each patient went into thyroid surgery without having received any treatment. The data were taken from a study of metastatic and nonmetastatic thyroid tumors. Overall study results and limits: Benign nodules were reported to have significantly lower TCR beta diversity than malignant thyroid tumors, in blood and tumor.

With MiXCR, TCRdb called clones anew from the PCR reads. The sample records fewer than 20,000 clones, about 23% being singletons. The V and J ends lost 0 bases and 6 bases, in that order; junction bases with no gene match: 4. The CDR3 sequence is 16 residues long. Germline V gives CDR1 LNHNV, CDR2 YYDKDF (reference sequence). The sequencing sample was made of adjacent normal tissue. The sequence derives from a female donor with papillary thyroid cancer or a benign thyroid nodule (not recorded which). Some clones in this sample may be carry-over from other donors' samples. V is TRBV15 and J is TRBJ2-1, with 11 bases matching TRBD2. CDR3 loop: CATSRELAGVSNEQFF. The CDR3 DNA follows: TGTGCCACCAGCAGAGAACTAGCGGGAGTATCCAATGAGCAGTTCTTC.